Listed below are T cell receptor beta chains from one sample, sequenced in a study of T cells in Graves' hyperthyroidism and ophthalmopathy. TCRdb reanalysed the multiplex PCR reads using MiXCR and keeps one entry per CDR3 protein. There are 390,000 or so distinct CDR3 sequences in the sample; about 15% occur only once, and about 12% lies in the top ten. The sample taken for sequencing was blood. These receptors were collected from a man aged 18 to 30 with Graves' ophthalmopathy. Both conserved end residues are part of each CDR3.

CDR3	V	J
CASSNPILAGARSPETQYF	TRBV5-4	TRBJ2-5
CASQRGSSSYEQYF	TRBV19	TRBJ2-7
CATSGTYSNQPQHF	TRBV24-1	TRBJ1-5
CASSPGTDQPQHF	TRBV18	TRBJ1-5
CASSPHPRESDTQYF	TRBV13	TRBJ2-3
CASSLDSGAGQFF	TRBV11-3	TRBJ2-1
CASRDPHGNTIYF	TRBV12-3/TRBV12-4	TRBJ1-3
CASSPPGQGYHEQFF	TRBV6-1	TRBJ2-1
CASSESASGAQETQYF	TRBV6-2/TRBV6-3	TRBJ2-5
CASSPSGISYNEQFF	TRBV9	TRBJ2-1
CASSQGLAGGDVNEQFF	TRBV18	TRBJ2-1
CASSYSPGEFTYEQYF	TRBV6-5	TRBJ2-7
CSADRGASGTPWDEQFF	TRBV20-1	TRBJ2-1
CASSLFSGDEPQHF	TRBV27	TRBJ1-5
CASSLSRTGGARIEKLFF	TRBV5-1	TRBJ1-4
CASSGAGEETQYF	TRBV7-9	TRBJ2-5
CASRSGNTIYF	TRBV12-3/TRBV12-4	TRBJ1-3
CSARDLYRLMDEKLFF	TRBV20-1	TRBJ1-4
CSARDVHTTYEQYF	TRBV20-1	TRBJ2-7
CASSPSTGGGYTF	TRBV7-2	TRBJ1-2
CASSQGETPQYF	TRBV4-1	TRBJ2-3
CSGEIGANTGELFF	TRBV29-1	TRBJ2-2
CASSPGTSNYEQYF	TRBV7-3	TRBJ2-7
CASSRPWDREDTEAFF	TRBV7-9	TRBJ1-1
CASSQVGPSGSNQPQHF	TRBV4-2	TRBJ1-5
CSAPQGNEQFF	TRBV29-1	TRBJ2-1
CASSRIGLAFTGELFF	TRBV5-4	TRBJ2-2
CASSFNAAGLAGWEETQYF	TRBV11-2	TRBJ2-5
CAGSLLAGGLTDTQYF	TRBV7-2	TRBJ2-3
CSARGGSSGGVSYEQYF	TRBV20-1	TRBJ2-7
CATSRRQGDEQYF	TRBV15	TRBJ2-7
CASGSHKETQYF	TRBV5-1	TRBJ2-5
CAISDGGNLNYGYTF	TRBV10-3	TRBJ1-2
CASSLSPAGGDNEQFF	TRBV27	TRBJ2-1
CASSQDLGQGVAMNTEAFF	TRBV3-1	TRBJ1-1
CASSLSGSYGYTF	TRBV5-8	TRBJ1-2
CASSLSTLGADGYTF	TRBV27	TRBJ1-2
CASKEPSTDTQYF	TRBV6-1	TRBJ2-3
CASSYTSAGEQFF	TRBV12-3/TRBV12-4	TRBJ2-1
CATSRDAASYNEQFF	TRBV15	TRBJ2-1
CASRVGLAGPRSSYNEQFF	TRBV7-9	TRBJ2-1
CASRLRRVYNEQFF	TRBV5-1	TRBJ2-1
CASSPAEGGGEKLFF	TRBV6-1	TRBJ1-4
CASSQERQGHYGYTF	TRBV4-2	TRBJ1-2
CARTGRWNTEAFF	TRBV2	TRBJ1-1